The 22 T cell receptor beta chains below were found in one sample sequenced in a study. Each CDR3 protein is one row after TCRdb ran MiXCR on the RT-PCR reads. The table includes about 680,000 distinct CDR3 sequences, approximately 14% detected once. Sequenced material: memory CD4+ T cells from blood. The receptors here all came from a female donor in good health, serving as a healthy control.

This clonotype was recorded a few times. The chain's CDR3 is CASSQREGYEQYF. CDR3 sequence (DNA): TGCGCCAGCAGCCAAAGGGAGGGCTACGAGCAGTACTTC. The rearrangement uses TRBV4-3 and TRBJ2-7; the match to TRBD2 covers 7 bases. After removal of 2 bases from V and 3 bases from J, the junction contained 1 base not matched to a gene. Germline CDR1 reads LGHNA; CDR2 reads YSLEER. This CDR3 has 13 amino acids.

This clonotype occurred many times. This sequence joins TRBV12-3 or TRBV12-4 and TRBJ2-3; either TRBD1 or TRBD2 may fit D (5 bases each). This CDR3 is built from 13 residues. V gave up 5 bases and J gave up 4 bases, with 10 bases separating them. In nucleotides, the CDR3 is TGTGCCAGCAGTCACAGAGGGGCAGATACGCAGTATTTT. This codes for CASSHRGADTQYF.

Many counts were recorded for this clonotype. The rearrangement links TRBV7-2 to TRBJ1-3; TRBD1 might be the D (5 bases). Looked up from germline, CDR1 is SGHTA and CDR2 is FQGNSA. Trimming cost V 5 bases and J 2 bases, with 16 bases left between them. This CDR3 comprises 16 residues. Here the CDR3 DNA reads TGTGCCAGCAGCGCCGTCAGTGGGACTCCTGGAAACACCATATATTTT. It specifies CASSAVSGTPGNTIYF. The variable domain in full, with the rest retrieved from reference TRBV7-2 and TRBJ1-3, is GAGVSQSPSNKVTEKGKDVELRCDPISGHTALYWYRQSLGQGLEFLIYFQGNSAPDKSGLPSDRFSAERTGGSVSTLTIQRTQQEDSAVYLCASSAVSGTPGNTIYFGEGSWLTVV.

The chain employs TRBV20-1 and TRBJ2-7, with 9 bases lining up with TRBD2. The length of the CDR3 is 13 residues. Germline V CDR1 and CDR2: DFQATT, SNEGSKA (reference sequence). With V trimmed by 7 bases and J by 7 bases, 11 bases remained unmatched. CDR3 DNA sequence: TGCAGTGTTAGGAGAGCGGGAGGCACTGAGCAGTACTTC. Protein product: CSVRRAGGTEQYF.

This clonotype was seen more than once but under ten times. Here the CDR3 DNA reads TGCAGTGCTAGAGTACAGCAGGTGGGGGCCCTGAGAGGAGAGCAGTTCTTC. Its protein product is CSARVQQVGALRGEQFF. This sequence joins TRBV20-1 and TRBJ2-1, with D perhaps matching TRBD1 (6 bases). In germline, CDR1 is DFQATT, CDR2 SNEGSKA (reference sequence). V gave up 1 base and J gave up 10 bases, with 26 bases separating them. The CDR3 sequence is 17 residues long.

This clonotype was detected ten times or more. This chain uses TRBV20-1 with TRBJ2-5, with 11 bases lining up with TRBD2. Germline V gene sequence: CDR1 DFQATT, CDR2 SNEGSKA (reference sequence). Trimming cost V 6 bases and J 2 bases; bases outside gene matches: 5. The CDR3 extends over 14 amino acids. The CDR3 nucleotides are TGCAGTGCAAAAAGACTAGCGGGACAAGAGACCCAGTACTTC. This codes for CSAKRLAGQETQYF.

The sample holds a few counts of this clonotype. This CDR3 reads CASSRTLGTGNYGYTF. In DNA, the CDR3 is TGTGCCAGCAGCCGTACTCTAGGGACGGGCAACTATGGCTACACCTTC. This chain joins TRBV14 and TRBJ1-2, with TRBD1 as a possible D gene (5 bases). Germline V gene data show CDR1 as SGHDN and CDR2 as FVKESK. Trimming took 4 bases from V and 2 from J, leaving 17 bases between them. The length of the CDR3 is 16 residues.

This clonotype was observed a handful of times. CDR3 residues: CATSDGGSRDEQFF. The CDR3 nucleotides read TGTGCCACCAGTGACGGCGGGAGTCGGGATGAGCAGTTCTTC. The chain couples TRBV24-1 to TRBJ2-1; 7 bases are shared with TRBD2. The CDR3 covers 14 residues. The trim removed 4 bases at V and 8 bases at J, leaving 7 bases unmatched. Germline-derived CDR1 and CDR2 are KGHDR and SFDVKD.

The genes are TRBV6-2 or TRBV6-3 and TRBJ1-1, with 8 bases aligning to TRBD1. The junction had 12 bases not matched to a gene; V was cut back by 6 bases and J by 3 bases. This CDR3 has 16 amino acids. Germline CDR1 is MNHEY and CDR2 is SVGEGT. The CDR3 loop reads CASRRPPTGGDTEAFF. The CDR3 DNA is TGTGCCAGCAGACGACCTCCTACAGGGGGGGACACTGAAGCTTTCTTT.

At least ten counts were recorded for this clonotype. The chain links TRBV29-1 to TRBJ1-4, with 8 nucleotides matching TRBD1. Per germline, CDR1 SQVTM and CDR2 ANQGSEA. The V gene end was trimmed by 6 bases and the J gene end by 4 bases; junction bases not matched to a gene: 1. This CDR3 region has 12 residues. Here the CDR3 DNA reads TGCAGCGTACAGGGGGATAATGAAAAACTGTTTTTT. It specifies CSVQGDNEKLFF.

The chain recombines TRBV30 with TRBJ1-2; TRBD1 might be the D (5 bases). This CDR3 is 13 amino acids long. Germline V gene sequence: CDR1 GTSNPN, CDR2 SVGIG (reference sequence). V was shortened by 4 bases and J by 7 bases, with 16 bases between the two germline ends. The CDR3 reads CAWMGRGLIGYTF. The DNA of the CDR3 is TGTGCCTGGATGGGAAGGGGACTTATTGGCTACACCTTC.

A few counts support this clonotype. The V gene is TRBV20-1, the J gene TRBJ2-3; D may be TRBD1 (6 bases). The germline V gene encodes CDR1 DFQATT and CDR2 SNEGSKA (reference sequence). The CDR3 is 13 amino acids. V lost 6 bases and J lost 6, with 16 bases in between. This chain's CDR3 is CSATGTFGDTQYF. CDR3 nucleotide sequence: TGCAGTGCCACAGGGACATTTGGGGATACGCAGTATTTT.

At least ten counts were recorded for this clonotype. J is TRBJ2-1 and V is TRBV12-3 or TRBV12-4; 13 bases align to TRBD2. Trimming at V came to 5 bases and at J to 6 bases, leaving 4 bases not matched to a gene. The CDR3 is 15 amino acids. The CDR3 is CASSPGLAGLNEQFF. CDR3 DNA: TGTGCCAGCAGTCCGGGACTAGCGGGGCTCAATGAGCAGTTCTTC.

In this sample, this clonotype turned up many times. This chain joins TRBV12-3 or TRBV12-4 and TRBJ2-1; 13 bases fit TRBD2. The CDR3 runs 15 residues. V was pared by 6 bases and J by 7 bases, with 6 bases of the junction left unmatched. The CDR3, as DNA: TGTGCCAGCAGCCCGGGACTAGCGGGAAGGAATGAGCAGTTCTTC. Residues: CASSPGLAGRNEQFF.

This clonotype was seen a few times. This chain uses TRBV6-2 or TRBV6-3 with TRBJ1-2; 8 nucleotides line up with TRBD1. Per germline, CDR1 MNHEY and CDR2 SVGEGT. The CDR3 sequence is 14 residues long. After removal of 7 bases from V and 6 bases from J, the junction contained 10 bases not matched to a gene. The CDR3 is CASNNRRTGHGYTF. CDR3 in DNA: TGTGCCAGCAACAACCGACGGACAGGGCATGGCTACACCTTC.

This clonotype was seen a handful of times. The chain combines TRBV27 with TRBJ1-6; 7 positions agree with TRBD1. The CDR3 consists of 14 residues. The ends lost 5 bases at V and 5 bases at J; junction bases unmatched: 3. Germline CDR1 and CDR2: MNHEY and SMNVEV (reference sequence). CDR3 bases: TGTGCCAGCAGTCCGGGACAGCATAATTCACCCCTCCACTTT. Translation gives CASSPGQHNSPLHF.

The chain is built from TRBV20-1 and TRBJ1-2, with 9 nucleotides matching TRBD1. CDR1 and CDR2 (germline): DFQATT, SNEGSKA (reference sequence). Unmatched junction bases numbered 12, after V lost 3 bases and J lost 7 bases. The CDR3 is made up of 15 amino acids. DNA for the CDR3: TGCAGTGCTAGTCTTGGGACAGGGTCCGGGGGTGGCTACACCTTC. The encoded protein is CSASLGTGSGGGYTF.

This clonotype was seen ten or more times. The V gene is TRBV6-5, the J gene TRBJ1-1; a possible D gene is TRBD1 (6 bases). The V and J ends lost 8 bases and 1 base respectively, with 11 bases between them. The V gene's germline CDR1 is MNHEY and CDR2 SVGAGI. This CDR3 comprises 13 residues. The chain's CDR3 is CASGLDRNTEAFF. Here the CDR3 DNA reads TGTGCCAGCGGACTGGACAGGAACACTGAAGCTTTCTTT.

CDR3 sequence reads: CASSPVGQGEKLFF. The CDR3 nucleotides are TGTGCCAGCTCACCCGTCGGCCAGGGTGAAAAACTGTTTTTT. The gene calls are TRBV18 and TRBJ1-4; possibly TRBD1 for D (5 bases). Deletions cut 3 bases from V and 7 bases from J, with 12 bases between. Germline V gene data show CDR1 as KGHSH and CDR2 as LQKENI. CDR3 length: 14 residues.

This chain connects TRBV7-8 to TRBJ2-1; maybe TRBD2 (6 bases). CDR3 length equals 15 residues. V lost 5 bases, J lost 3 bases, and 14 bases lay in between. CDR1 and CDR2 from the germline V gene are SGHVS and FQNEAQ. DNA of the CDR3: TGTGCCAGCAGCCCGTATCCCGGGGGCTACAATGAGCAGTTCTTC. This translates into CASSPYPGGYNEQFF.

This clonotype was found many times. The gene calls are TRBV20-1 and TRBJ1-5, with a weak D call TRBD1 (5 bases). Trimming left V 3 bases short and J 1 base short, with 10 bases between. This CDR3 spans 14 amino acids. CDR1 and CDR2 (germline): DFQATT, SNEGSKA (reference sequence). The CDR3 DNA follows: TGCAGTGCTAGGGGGGGTTTGAGCAATCAGCCCCAGCATTTT. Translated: CSARGGLSNQPQHF.

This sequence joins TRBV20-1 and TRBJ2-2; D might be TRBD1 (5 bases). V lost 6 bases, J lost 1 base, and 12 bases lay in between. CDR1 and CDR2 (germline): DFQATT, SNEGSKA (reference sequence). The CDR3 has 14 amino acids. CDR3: CSASRVLNTGELFF. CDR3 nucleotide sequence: TGCAGTGCGAGCAGGGTCCTGAACACCGGGGAGCTGTTTTTT.